The 10 T cell receptor beta chains listed next were all sequenced from one sample in a study of blood T cell repertoires in COVID-19. The data were produced by immunoSEQ multiplex PCR, yet TCRdb's version contains in-frame clones alone and is incomplete. The table includes roughly 95,000 clones, around 80% detected once. Sequencing was performed on peripheral blood. The receptors here all came from a man aged 45-65 years with active or convalescent COVID-19.

The chain joins TRBV27 to TRBJ1-6; TRBD1 might be the D (6 bases). Trimming took off 3 bases at V and 6 bases at J, with 12 bases between the two ends. Germline CDR1 MNHEY, CDR2 SMNVEV (reference sequence). The CDR3 length is 15 residues. The CDR3 spells CASSLVGGINSPLHF. The CDR3 region has the DNA TGTGCCAGCAGTTTGGTAGGGGGAATTAATTCACCCCTCCACTTT.

The rearrangement uses TRBV5-1 and TRBJ1-5, with D maybe TRBD1 (5 bases). V was cut by 0 bases and J by 5 bases, with 12 bases left in between. Germline values: CDR1 SGHRS, CDR2 YFSETQ. The CDR3 consists of 15 residues. CDR3 sequence (DNA): TGCGCCAGCAGCTTGGGGGGGGACGGAGATCAGCCCCAGCATTTT. Amino acids: CASSLGGDGDQPQHF.

The rearrangement uses TRBV24-1 and TRBJ2-1; 7 positions match TRBD1. The trim removed 5 bases at V and 7 bases at J, leaving 10 bases unmatched. There are 15 residues in the CDR3. The germline V gene encodes CDR1 KGHDR and CDR2 SFDVKD. The CDR3 spells CATSVQGDMGNEQFF. The CDR3, as DNA: TGTGCCACCAGTGTCCAGGGGGATATGGGAAATGAGCAGTTCTTC.

CDR3 DNA sequence: TGTGCCAGCAGCAAAACGGGACAGGGGACGGAAAAACTGTTTTTT. It encodes CASSKTGQGTEKLFF. This chain joins TRBV7-9 and TRBJ1-4, with 10 nucleotides matching TRBD1. V shed 5 bases and J 8 bases; nucleotides not matched to a gene: 8. Germline CDR1 and CDR2: SEHNR and FQNEAQ (reference sequence). This CDR3 is built from 15 residues.

The rearrangement uses TRBV7-2 and TRBJ2-5, with D tentatively TRBD2 (6 bases). Looked up from germline, CDR1 is SGHTA and CDR2 is FQGNSA. This CDR3 has 13 residues. Trimming removed 5 bases at V and 1 base at J, with 8 bases between. The CDR3 DNA sequence: TGTGCCAGCAGCCGGGACTTCCAAGAGACCCAGTACTTC. Translation gives CASSRDFQETQYF.

The V call is TRBV7-2, the J call TRBJ2-7; a weak D match, TRBD1 (5 bases). Germline V lookup: CDR1 SGHTA, CDR2 FQGNSA. This CDR3 contains 13 residues. Trimming cost V 4 bases and J 6 bases, with 13 bases left between them. Here the CDR3 DNA reads TGTGCCAGCAGCTCCCAGGGTCTTACCGAGCAGTACTTC. Protein product: CASSSQGLTEQYF.

This chain joins TRBV14 and TRBJ2-1, with D perhaps TRBD2 (6 bases). The CDR3 runs 16 residues. Germline V gene sequence: CDR1 SGHDN, CDR2 FVKESK. V was shortened by 4 bases and J by 0 bases, with 13 bases between the two germline ends. Here the CDR3 DNA reads TGTGCCAGCAGCCCATGGGCGGGGAGCTCCTACAATGAGCAGTTCTTC. This translates into CASSPWAGSSYNEQFF.

The chain employs TRBV28 and TRBJ2-5, with TRBD2 matching 8 bases. Germline values: CDR1 MDHEN, CDR2 SYDVKM. V was clipped by 6 bases and J by 0 bases; unmatched bases: 6. There are 15 residues in the CDR3. Here the CDR3 reads CASSERGKDQETQYF. The DNA of the CDR3 is TGTGCCAGCAGCGAGCGGGGGAAGGACCAAGAGACCCAGTACTTC.

The chain has TRBV28 and TRBJ1-2; unclear D gene. V gave up 3 bases and J gave up 0 bases, with 8 bases separating them. CDR3 length equals 14 residues. Germline loops: CDR1 MDHEN, CDR2 SYDVKM. The CDR3 spells CASSLGGANYGYTF. CDR3 in DNA: TGTGCCAGCAGTTTGGGCGGGGCTAACTATGGCTACACCTTC.

The chain combines TRBV5-1 with TRBJ2-7; unclear D gene. The germline V gene has CDR1 SGHRS and CDR2 YFSETQ. The CDR3 spans 14 residues. V gave up 0 bases and J gave up 4 bases, with 11 bases separating them. CDR3 sequence: CASSLDPSIYEQYF. The CDR3 DNA sequence: TGCGCCAGCAGCTTGGATCCGTCTATATACGAGCAGTACTTC.